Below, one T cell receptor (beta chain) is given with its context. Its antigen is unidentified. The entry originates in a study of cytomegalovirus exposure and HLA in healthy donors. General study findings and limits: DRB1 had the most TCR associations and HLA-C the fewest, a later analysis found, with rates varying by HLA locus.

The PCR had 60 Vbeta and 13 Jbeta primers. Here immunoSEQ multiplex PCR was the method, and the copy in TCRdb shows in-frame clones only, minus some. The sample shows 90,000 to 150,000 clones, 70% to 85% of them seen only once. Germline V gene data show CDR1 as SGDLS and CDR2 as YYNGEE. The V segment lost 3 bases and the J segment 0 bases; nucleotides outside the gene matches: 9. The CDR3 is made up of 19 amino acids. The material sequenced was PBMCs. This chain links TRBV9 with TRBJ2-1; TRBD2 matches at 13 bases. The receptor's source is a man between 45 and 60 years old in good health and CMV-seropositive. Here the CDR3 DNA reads TGTGCCAGCAGCGGGACCGGGACTAGCGGGGTTCCCTCCTACAATGAGCAGTTCTTC. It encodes CASSGTGTSGVPSYNEQFF.